Given below is one T cell receptor (beta chain) in context. The record originates from a study of CD8 T cells in Susac syndrome. After extraction with the RNeasy kit, about 0.45 to 1 ug of the RNA was reverse transcribed using random hexamers. The amplification used immunoSEQ multiplex PCR on TCR beta CDR3; it spanned 54 Vbeta and 13 Jbeta. TCRdb itself ran the immunoSEQ multiplex PCR reads through MiXCR, one entry per CDR3 protein. The sample includes approximately 100,000 distinct CDR3 sequences, 80% to 95% seen only once; the top ten take 0.12%. Per germline, CDR1 MNHEY and CDR2 SVGEGT. The V end lost 8 bases, the J end lost 2 bases, and 21 bases lay between the germline ends. This CDR3 has 16 amino acids.

The material sequenced was CD8+ T cells from PBMCs. This receptor was obtained from a human donor in good health. The gene calls are TRBV6-2 or TRBV6-3 and TRBJ1-1, with a weak D call TRBD1 (5 bases). Written as DNA, the CDR3 is TGTGCCAGCCATCGACTCCAAGACAGCTACAACACTGAAGCTTTCTTT. Translated: CASHRLQDSYNTEAFF.